This TCR beta chain was sequenced in a study of shared clonotypes between healthy human individuals (dated by TCRdb to about 2020). About the study as a whole: The cohort comprised two women and a few men aged 18 to 49 years. The study deeply sequenced blood TCR repertoires of five healthy adults to estimate repertoire size and the extent of clonotype sharing between individuals. To increase sequencing depth and limit assay-specific biases, different laboratories used diverse techniques to prepare libraries and sequence TCR repertoires. For each donor, CD4 naive and CD4 memory were each run on three plates, CD8 naive on two plates, and CD8 memory on one plate. Between about 0.8 and 9 billion PBMCs per donor were obtained by leukapheresis.

Notes on this clone: The antigen it binds to is not known. Per-base qualities were not stored, and no clone one base away is much larger.

Donors were healthy HIV-negative adults with no recently reported acute infections or vaccinations. Only Caucasian adults living in Nashville, Tennessee, USA were represented among the donors. CD4+ T cells were enriched through magnetic negative selection, after which naive cells were positively selected on CD45RA and the remaining negative fraction served as the memory subset. After blood collection by leukapheresis, PBMCs were isolated using Ficoll-Histopaque density gradient centrifugation and then cryopreserved in the vapor phase of liquid nitrogen. Analytical flow cytometry was used to check the purity and quantity of each magnetically sorted T cell population. From each sorted fraction, genomic DNA was isolated and quantified by UV absorbance on a Nanodrop 2000c. Using the deep immunoSEQ assay, multiplex PCR amplified TCR CDR3 regions from genomic DNA. Genomic DNA extracted from each cell subset was distributed evenly over all wells of several immunoSEQ 96-well plates, and each plate served as one replicate. For sorted subsets, each replicate PCR was loaded with 200 ng genomic DNA, equivalent to roughly 30,000 T cell genomes. Purified libraries were measured with a Qubit 3.0 fluorometer, size-checked on a Bioanalyzer 2100, and measured again with the KAPA Library Quantification kit. Each immunoSEQ 96-well plate was sequenced on its own single-read 150-cycle Illumina NextSeq 550 flow cell. The authors' pipeline ran thus. Because the immunoSEQ output included only junctional sequences and no quality scores, the filtering could not be the same as the filtering used for full-length reads. Sequences were annotated with PyIR, a Python wrapper for IgBLAST v1.9, and V/J genes and CDR3 were assigned using IMGT germline references. Reads were filtered out if the reads had weak V/J assignments (E-value above 1e-6), no CDR3, stop codons, out-of-frame junctions, or ambiguous translated residues. V3J clonotypes were defined as sequences sharing an identical inferred V gene, J gene, and CDR3 amino acid sequence. To compute the percentage overlap between repertoires, the number of shared unique clonotypes was divided by the size of the smaller repertoire. Richness of each repertoire was evaluated using RTK rarefaction, the Chao1 estimator, and Recon v2.1 estimates of unobserved clonotypes. Generation probabilities for all TCRbeta clonotypes obtained by the gDNA method from several donors were computed using OLGA. TCRdb took this table from immuneACCESS and kept in-frame rearrangements with V and J called. Such tables lack part of the clones; where checked against another copy, unresolved V genes explain under half of the gap, and the rest is unexplained. The V and J calls and the clone size are those of that table, but D and trimming were determined from the DNA. Recorded for this sample are about 1.1 million clones; around 82% of them occurred a single time. The ten largest make up more than 0.55% of the sample.

What the study reported, not specific to this receptor: Sampling was restricted to blood, and TCR repertoires in tissue are likely to differ from TCR repertoires in blood. Higher generation probabilities were observed for clonotypes shared by all four sorted-subset donors than for non-shared clonotypes. Estimated clonotype richness was generally larger for naive than for memory subsets. When a handful of donors were compared, the shared fraction of clonotypes was about 5.4% for naive CD4, about 4% for naive CD8, more than 2% for memory CD4, and 0.35% to 0.4% for memory CD8. The genetic and exposure-history diversity represented was limited by the small number of donors. Based on pairwise subsampling, the degree of clonotype sharing among donors was expected to be affected by sequencing depth. Incomplete sequencing was indicated by rarefaction of sorted-subset datasets, despite the large sequencing depth.

Counted from cysteine to phenylalanine, this CDR3 has 11 amino acids. Of the read, only the CDR3 DNA is kept; its 33 bases are in frame from base 1. Based on the germline V gene (reference sequence), the CDR1 and CDR2 sequences are DFQATT and SNEGSKA. V and J are truncated by 5 bases and 10 bases respectively, leaving an intervening sequence of 12 bases. In this chain, TRBV20-1 is recombined with TRBJ2-1, with TRBD2 perhaps the D gene, on 5 matching bases. The sequence came from a man between 18 and 29 years old in good health. Some clones in this sample may be carry-over from other donors' samples. Sequencing input: memory CD4+ T cells from PBMCs. The cell subset or site label for this specimen denotes: CD45RA-negative fraction. The CDR3 loop reads CSALSRGEQFF. Read as DNA, the sequence is TGCAGTGCTCTTTCCCGGGGAGAGCAGTTCTTC.